The rows below give T cell receptor beta chains drawn from one sample of a study of T cells in Graves' hyperthyroidism and ophthalmopathy. TCRdb re-called the multiplex PCR reads through MiXCR, storing one row per CDR3 protein. The sample records around 760,000 distinct CDR3 sequences, over 35% being singletons. The sample comprised blood. The source of these receptors is a woman in her forties with Graves' hyperthyroidism. Each CDR3 is given with its conserved first and last residue. D genes are given only for firm matches. Size tells how often a clone was seen (once, few, many) or the class of an expanded clone, and some rows leave it out.

D gene	clone size	V gene	J gene	CDR3 DNA	CDR3 protein
TRBD1	NA	TRBV7-3	TRBJ2-5	TGTGCCAGCAGCTCACCGACAGGGCGTAACGCAGATACGCAGTACTTC	CASSSPTGRNADTQYF
NA	NA	TRBV28	TRBJ2-7	TGTGCCAGTTACTACTGGCGGGGCAGTTCCTACGAGCAGTACTTC	CASYYWRGSSYEQYF
TRBD2	NA	TRBV20-1	TRBJ2-1	TGCAGTGCTAGGAGGGCTAGCGGGATGGTATACAATGAGCAGTTCTTC	CSARRASGMVYNEQFF
TRBD1	many	TRBV12-3/TRBV12-4	TRBJ1-2	TGTGCCAGCAGGTCGGACAGGGCGCGGGGCTACACCTTC	CASRSDRARGYTF
TRBD1	NA	TRBV7-2	TRBJ1-1	TGTGCCAGCAAGCAGGGGGCGAACACTGAAGCTTTCTTT	CASKQGANTEAFF
NA	many	TRBV7-9	TRBJ1-2	TGTGCCAGCAGCTTAGCGCCCGCAGGGCCCGTGGGCTACACCTTC	CASSLAPAGPVGYTF
TRBD2	NA	TRBV6-1	TRBJ2-7	TGTGCCAGCAGTGAATCCGGTGGCGGGGGAGTAAAAGGCGAGCAGTACTTC	CASSESGGGGVKGEQYF
NA	many	TRBV20-1	TRBJ2-5	TGCAGTGCTAGCCCTAGCGCCGAAGAGACCCAGTACTTC	CSASPSAEETQYF
TRBD1	NA	TRBV2	TRBJ2-2	TGTGCCAGCAGTCTCTGGGACAGCACCGGGGAGCTGTTTTTT	CASSLWDSTGELFF
NA	NA	TRBV5-1	TRBJ2-6	TGCGCCAGCACCGACACCTCGCCCTACTCTGGGGCCAACGTCCTGACTTTC	CASTDTSPYSGANVLTF
NA	NA	TRBV6-6	TRBJ1-4	TGTGCCAGCAGTTTATCGTTTACCGGAGGAGAAAAACTGTTTTTT	CASSLSFTGGEKLFF
TRBD1	NA	TRBV5-1	TRBJ1-1	TGCGCCAGCAGCGTAGGGACAGCGCCTGAAGCTTTCTTT	CASSVGTAPEAFF
NA	once	TRBV10-3	TRBJ2-5	TGTGCCATCAGTGTGGCCGGGGAGACCCAGTACTTC	CAISVAGETQYF
NA	few	TRBV5-6	TRBJ2-3	TGTGCCAGCAGCTTTACCACAGATACGCAGTATTTT	CASSFTTDTQYF
NA	few	TRBV19	TRBJ2-7	TGTGCCAGCACCCTGGGGCAGGGGAAGTTCGAGCAGTACTTC	CASTLGQGKFEQYF
TRBD1	NA	TRBV19	TRBJ2-5	TGTGCCAGTAACTCCGCCGGGGACAGTCAACAAGAGACCCAGTACTTC	CASNSAGDSQQETQYF
TRBD2	many	TRBV20-1	TRBJ2-7	TGCAGTGCTACTAGCGGGAGGACTCACTACGAGCAGTACTTC	CSATSGRTHYEQYF
TRBD2	many	TRBV20-1	TRBJ2-7	TGCAGTGCTATCCTACAAGCGGGAGACGAGCAGTACTTC	CSAILQAGDEQYF
NA	many	TRBV2	TRBJ1-5	TGTGCCAGCAGTGATCGGAGCAATCAGCCCCAGCATTTT	CASSDRSNQPQHF
TRBD1	NA	TRBV12-3/TRBV12-4	TRBJ1-5	TGTGCCAGCAGGCCGGGACAGGGGTTAGAACAGCCCCAGCATTTT	CASRPGQGLEQPQHF
NA	NA	TRBV7-8	TRBJ2-2	TGTGCCAGCAGCTTAGGGGCGGGGTTTCGAGGCACCGGGGAGCTGTTTTTT	CASSLGAGFRGTGELFF
TRBD1	once	TRBV10-2	TRBJ2-7	TGCGCCAGCAGTGATTACGGGACAGGGGGTTACGAGCAGTACTTC	CASSDYGTGGYEQYF
NA	many	TRBV12-3/TRBV12-4	TRBJ1-2	TGTGCCAGCAGTAACGGACAATATGGTTCAGGCTACACCTTC	CASSNGQYGSGYTF
NA	many	TRBV10-3	TRBJ2-2	TGTGCCATCAGCGAGCTCTTGGACTCTCACACCGGGGAGCTGTTTTTT	CAISELLDSHTGELFF
NA	many	TRBV19	TRBJ2-2	TGTGCAACGGAGGACCTATACACCGGGGAGCTGTTTTTT	CATEDLYTGELFF
NA	many	TRBV2	TRBJ1-3	TGTGCCAGCAGGAGGGGAAGAGACTTCTCTGGAAACACCATATATTTT	CASRRGRDFSGNTIYF
NA	NA	TRBV6-1	TRBJ2-2	TGTGCCAGCAGACCCGGGGTACATAACACCGGGGAGCTGTTTTTT	CASRPGVHNTGELFF
TRBD1	many	TRBV5-5	TRBJ2-7	TGTGCCAGCAGCTTGGGGGGACAGGCCTACGAGCAGTACTTC	CASSLGGQAYEQYF
NA	NA	TRBV11-1	TRBJ1-2	TGTGCCAGCGAGTCGACTAGCGGGAGTAACTATGGCTACACCTTC	CASESTSGSNYGYTF
NA	NA	TRBV6-5	TRBJ2-7	TGTGCCAGCAGTCCAACAACCCCAGGGTACGAGCAGTACTTC	CASSPTTPGYEQYF